Below, 27 T cell receptor beta chains from the same sample are listed, as sequenced in a study of blood T cell repertoires in COVID-19. The repertoire was sequenced with immunoSEQ multiplex PCR; TCRdb's copy has only in-frame clones and lacks some. The sample includes around 250,000 clones, about 82% seen only once; the top ten take around 2.1%. The sample comprised PBMCs or T cells enriched from blood (not recorded which). Receptors were obtained from a woman in her 50s who had recovered from COVID-19.

The gene calls are TRBV9 and TRBJ2-2; D remains ambiguous. V was pared by 0 bases and J by 5 bases, with 5 bases between. CDR1 and CDR2 (germline): SGDLS, YYNGEE. The CDR3 loop spans 13 amino acids. The CDR3 bases are TGTGCCAGCAGCGTAGGGGCGACCGGGGAGCTGTTTTTT. Its translation: CASSVGATGELFF.

The V call is TRBV6-5, the J call TRBJ2-7, with 8 bases lining up with TRBD1. J gave up 0 bases and V 3 bases, and 4 bases lay outside the gene matches. The germline V gene encodes CDR1 MNHEY and CDR2 SVGAGI. The CDR3 totals 15 residues. The CDR3 DNA follows: TGTGCCAGCAGTTATAGGACAGGGAGCTCCTACGAGCAGTACTTC. Encoded protein: CASSYRTGSSYEQYF.

The rearrangement joins TRBV11-2 to TRBJ2-6, with 10 positions matching TRBD2. Germline V lookup: CDR1 SGHAT, CDR2 FQNNGV. Unmatched junction bases numbered 2, after V lost 0 bases and J lost 0 bases. The CDR3 contains 18 residues. The CDR3 region has the DNA TGTGCCAGCAGCTTAGAACTAGCGGGGTCCTCTGGGGCCAACGTCCTGACTTTC. Its protein is CASSLELAGSSGANVLTF.

This clone was detected only once. The chain carries TRBV5-5 and TRBJ1-1, with 8 bases matching TRBD1. Germline V gene sequence: CDR1 SGHKS, CDR2 YYEKEE (reference sequence). The CDR3 extends over 13 amino acids. Trimming cost V 4 bases and J 6 bases; bases outside gene matches: 5. The CDR3 region has the DNA TGTGCCAGCAGCAGATGGACAGGGCCTGAAGCTTTCTTT. Protein: CASSRWTGPEAFF. Combining the CDR3 with reference TRBV5-5 and TRBJ1-1 gives the whole variable domain DAGVTQSPTHLIKTRGQQVTLRCSPISGHKSVSWYQQVLGQGPQFIFQYYEKEERGRGNFPDRFSARQFPNYSSELNVNALLLGDSALYLCASSRWTGPEAFFGQGTRLTVV.

The chain links TRBV27 to TRBJ1-1; 8 bases align to TRBD1. The CDR3 is 14 amino acids. The V gene's germline CDR1 is MNHEY and CDR2 SMNVEV (reference sequence). J gave up 5 bases and V 5 bases, and 7 bases lay outside the gene matches. The CDR3 sequence is CASSRQGWGTEAFF. The CDR3 DNA is TGTGCCAGCAGTCGACAGGGGTGGGGGACTGAAGCTTTCTTT.

This sequence joins TRBV7-3 and TRBJ1-2; no clear D gene. CDR3 length: 13 amino acids. V was trimmed by 2 bases and J by 2 bases, leaving 6 bases between them. Per germline, CDR1 SGHTA and CDR2 FQGTGA. For the CDR3, the DNA is TGTGCCAGCAGCTTAGGGCCCAACTATGGCTACACCTTC. Its protein is CASSLGPNYGYTF.

The sample holds one count of this clone. This chain links TRBV27 with TRBJ2-1, with TRBD2 matching 11 bases. V lost 4 bases to trimming and J lost 15 bases; unmatched junction nucleotides: 5. Looked up from germline, CDR1 is MNHEY and CDR2 is SMNVEV (reference sequence). This CDR3 has 12 amino acids. The CDR3 DNA is TGTGCCAGCAGTTCTAGCGGGGGGCTTTCGTTCTTC. It codes for CASSSSGGLSFF.

This clone was counted a few times. The chain uses TRBV20-1 and TRBJ1-3, with D unresolved. The germline V gene encodes CDR1 DFQATT and CDR2 SNEGSKA (reference sequence). V was clipped by 3 bases and J by 7 bases, with 16 bases between them. The CDR3 loop spans 14 amino acids. The CDR3 sequence is CSASVPQMKNTIYF. The CDR3 region has the DNA TGCAGTGCTAGTGTACCCCAGATGAAGAACACCATATATTTT.

Only one count was recorded for this clone. V usage is TRBV6-5 and J usage is TRBJ2-5; TRBD2 matches at 12 bases. CDR3 size: 15 residues. Trimming took 6 bases from V and 10 from J; bases not matched to a gene: 12. Germline CDR1 MNHEY, CDR2 SVGAGI. Here the CDR3 reads CASRDLTSGGPYQYF. The DNA of the CDR3 is TGTGCCAGCAGAGACCTGACTAGCGGGGGACCTTACCAGTACTTC.

The chain uses TRBV30 and TRBJ1-5; D unclear. There are 13 residues in the CDR3. V was clipped by 0 bases and J by 1 base, with 4 bases between them. Germline CDR1 reads GTSNPN; CDR2 reads SVGIG (reference sequence). CDR3 sequence: CAWSVGSNQPQHF. CDR3 sequence (DNA): TGTGCCTGGAGTGTGGGCAGCAATCAGCCCCAGCATTTT.

The table lists this clone with a count of one. CDR3 in amino acids: CASSDPGQGNEKLFF. In nucleotides, the CDR3 is TGCGCCAGCAGCGATCCGGGACAGGGGAATGAAAAACTGTTTTTT. This chain connects TRBV4-3 to TRBJ1-4, with 10 bases lining up with TRBD1. J gave up 5 bases and V 5 bases, and 5 bases lay outside the gene matches. The CDR3 length is 15 residues. Germline values: CDR1 LGHNA, CDR2 YSLEER.

The sample holds a few counts of this clone. The chain links TRBV25-1 to TRBJ1-1, with D unresolved. Germline V CDR1 and CDR2: MGHDK, SYGVNS. The V end was cut by 4 bases, the J end by 4 bases, with 7 bases between. The CDR3 runs 12 residues. CDR3 residues: CASSALGTEAFF. The CDR3, as DNA: TGTGCCAGCAGTGCCCTCGGCACTGAAGCTTTCTTT.

This clone showed up just a few times. The chain has TRBV4-1 and TRBJ1-1, with a possible D match to TRBD1 (6 bases). The CDR3 is 15 amino acids. Trimming shortened V by 3 bases and J by 1 base, and 12 bases separated the two germline ends. Per germline, CDR1 MGHRA and CDR2 YSYEKL. CDR3 nucleotide sequence: TGCGCCAGCAGCCAGCGAGGGGGTGGGAACACTGAAGCTTTCTTT. Translated: CASSQRGGGNTEAFF.

The chain recombines TRBV2 with TRBJ1-6; 7 nucleotides agree with TRBD1. V was pared by 4 bases and J by 3 bases, with 6 bases of the junction left unmatched. This CDR3 has 16 residues. CDR1 is SNHLY, CDR2 FYNNEI, per germline. The CDR3: CASSAGTAIYNSPLHF. The CDR3 coding sequence is TGTGCCAGCAGTGCTGGGACAGCTATCTATAATTCACCCCTCCACTTT.

The genes are TRBV19 and TRBJ1-6, with 10 bases that match TRBD1. CDR1 and CDR2 (germline): LNHDA, SQIVND (reference sequence). V dropped 5 bases and J dropped 8; count of bases not matched to a gene: 12. The CDR3 has 17 amino acids. In DNA form, the CDR3 reads TGTGCCAGTAGTGCCCCCGCCGGGACAGGGGACGATTCACCCCTCCACTTT. It codes for CASSAPAGTGDDSPLHF.

This chain uses TRBV5-3 with TRBJ2-1; D gene uncertain. TRBV5-3 is known as an ORF, though its function is uncertain. The CDR3 has 10 amino acids. The V gene lost 0 bases and the J gene lost 12 bases, with 4 bases spanning the gap. The CDR3, as DNA: TGTGCCAGAAGCTTGGCCCGGCAGTTCTTC. It translates to CARSLARQFF.

The J gene is TRBJ1-6, the V gene TRBV9; perhaps TRBD1 as D (6 bases). V lost 5 bases and J 4 bases, leaving 13 bases between the germline ends. The CDR3 has 15 residues. Germline V gives CDR1 SGDLS, CDR2 YYNGEE. In DNA form, the CDR3 reads TGTGCCAGCAGTTCAGGGGATGGTTATAATTCACCCCTCCACTTT. It is translated as CASSSGDGYNSPLHF.

This chain connects TRBV4-3 to TRBJ1-1; 9 positions match TRBD1. There are 14 residues in the CDR3. With V trimmed by 0 bases and J by 9 bases, 5 bases remained unmatched. Germline V lookup: CDR1 LGHNA, CDR2 YSLEER. The CDR3 bases are TGCGCCAGCAGCCAAGATCTGGGACAGGGAAAAGCTTTCTTT. Protein product: CASSQDLGQGKAFF.

The rearrangement links TRBV6-6 to TRBJ1-1; 9 bases line up with TRBD1. Unmatched junction bases numbered 6, after V lost 6 bases and J lost 4 bases. This CDR3 region has 14 residues. Looked up from germline, CDR1 is MNHNY and CDR2 is SVGAGI (reference sequence). CDR3 nucleotide sequence: TGTGCCAGCAGGATGCGACAGGGGGGCACTGAAGCTTTCTTT. As protein: CASRMRQGGTEAFF.

This clone was observed a handful of times. The rearrangement links TRBV20-1 to TRBJ1-5; 8 nucleotides align to TRBD1. The germline V gene has CDR1 DFQATT and CDR2 SNEGSKA (reference sequence). The CDR3 is 16 amino acids. V lost 3 bases and J lost 3; bases outside the gene matches: 10. CDR3 nucleotide sequence: TGCAGTGCTAGTTCAGGGGGCGCATCCAACAATCAGCCCCAGCATTTT. As protein: CSASSGGASNNQPQHF.

The J gene is TRBJ1-5, the V gene TRBV11-2, with D uncertain. The CDR3 is 14 residues long. V was shortened by 2 bases and J by 9 bases, with 14 bases between the two germline ends. Germline CDR1 reads SGHAT; CDR2 reads FQNNGV. This CDR3 reads CASSLPWPSAPQHF. In nucleotides, the CDR3 is TGTGCCAGCAGCTTACCATGGCCCAGCGCGCCCCAGCATTTT.

V is TRBV27 and J is TRBJ1-5; TRBD1 matches 7 bases. Trimming cost V 6 bases and J 0 bases; bases outside gene matches: 8. This CDR3 has 16 amino acids. The germline gives CDR1 MNHEY, CDR2 SMNVEV (reference sequence). CDR3 protein: CASSSTGWFSNQPQHF. The DNA for the CDR3 is TGTGCCAGCAGCTCGACAGGGTGGTTTAGCAATCAGCCCCAGCATTTT.

This rearrangement joins TRBV7-9 to TRBJ2-1; 9 nucleotides agree with TRBD2. The length of the CDR3 is 15 residues. From germline, CDR1 is SEHNR and CDR2 FQNEAQ (reference sequence). V lost 6 bases, J lost 8 bases, and 11 bases stayed unmatched. The CDR3 sequence: CASRAGTSHLDEQFF. CDR3 DNA sequence: TGTGCCAGCAGAGCCGGGACTAGCCATTTGGATGAGCAGTTCTTC.

V gene TRBV7-9 combines with J gene TRBJ1-2, with 9 bases that match TRBD1. The CDR3 sequence is 14 residues long. V lost 5 bases and J lost 4; bases outside the gene matches: 5. Germline loops: CDR1 SEHNR, CDR2 FQNEAQ (reference sequence). CDR3 sequence: CASSRQGDPYGYTF. The CDR3 nucleotides read TGTGCCAGCAGCAGACAGGGGGACCCCTATGGCTACACCTTC. The variable domain in full, with the rest retrieved from reference TRBV7-9 and TRBJ1-2, is DTGVSQNPRHKITKRGQNVTFRCDPISEHNRLYWYRQTLGQGPEFLTYFQNEAQLEKSRLLSDRFSAERPKGSFSTLEIQRTEQGDSAMYLCASSRQGDPYGYTFGSGTRLTVV.

This rearrangement joins TRBV7-2 to TRBJ2-3, with D possibly being TRBD2 (7 bases). Germline V lookup: CDR1 SGHTA, CDR2 FQGNSA. The ends were cut back, 5 bases at V and 3 bases at J, with 18 bases in the middle. This CDR3 contains 16 residues. The chain's CDR3 is CASSPIGGGATDTQYF. CDR3 sequence (DNA): TGTGCCAGCAGCCCTATAGGAGGGGGGGCGACAGATACGCAGTATTTT.

The count of this clone is one. V is TRBV18 and J is TRBJ1-3; D is perhaps TRBD1 (5 bases). The CDR3 contains 13 residues. V gave up 4 bases and J gave up 2 bases, with 6 bases separating them. The germline V gene has CDR1 KGHSH and CDR2 LQKENI. The CDR3 spells CASSQGTGNTIYF. The DNA for the CDR3 is TGTGCCAGCTCACAGGGGACTGGAAACACCATATATTTT.

This clone came up a few times. The chain employs TRBV7-2 and TRBJ2-7; D is unclear. This CDR3 spans 16 amino acids. Germline V gene lookup returns CDR1 SGHTA and CDR2 FQGNSA. The ends were cut back, 3 bases at V and 0 bases at J, with 15 bases in the middle. The CDR3 is CASSFLHTTSSYEQYF. The CDR3 nucleotides read TGTGCCAGCAGCTTTTTACACACCACAAGCTCCTACGAGCAGTACTTC.